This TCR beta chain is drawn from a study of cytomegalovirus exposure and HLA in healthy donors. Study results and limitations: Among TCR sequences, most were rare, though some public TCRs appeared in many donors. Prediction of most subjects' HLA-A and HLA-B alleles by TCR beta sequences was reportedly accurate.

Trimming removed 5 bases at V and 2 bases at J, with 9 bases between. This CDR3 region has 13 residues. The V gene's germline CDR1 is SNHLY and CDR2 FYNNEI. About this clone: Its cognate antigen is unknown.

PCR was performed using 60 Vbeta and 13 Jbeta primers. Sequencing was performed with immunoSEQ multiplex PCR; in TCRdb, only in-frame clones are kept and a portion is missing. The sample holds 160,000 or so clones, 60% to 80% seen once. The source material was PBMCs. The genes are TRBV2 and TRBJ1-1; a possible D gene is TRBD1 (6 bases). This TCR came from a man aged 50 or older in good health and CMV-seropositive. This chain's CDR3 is CASSLGGNTEAFF. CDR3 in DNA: TGTGCCAGCAGTTTAGGGGGAAACACTGAAGCTTTCTTT.